The 26 T cell receptor beta chains presented below share a single source sample, sequenced in a study of human T cells and chemical hapten exposure. Time point indicated: patch test 1, 2 weeks after DPC sensitization. Treatment: therapeutic diphenylcyclopropenone sensitization with weekly scalp DPC. TCRdb used MiXCR to reprocess the RACE reads, holding one entry per CDR3 protein. The sample lists around 100,000 distinct CDR3 sequences; approximately 11% were seen once. This material consisted of whole blood, taken in connection with sensitization to the hapten diphenylcyclopropenone (DPC). The receptor source for this set is a woman between 40 and 55 years old with alopecia areata. Some clones in this sample may be carry-over from other donors' samples.

This clonotype has a count of ten or more. The chain carries TRBV9 and TRBJ2-2; D might be TRBD1 or TRBD2, each matching 5 bases. In germline, CDR1 is SGDLS, CDR2 YYNGEE. The CDR3 runs to 17 residues. Trimming shortened V by 0 bases and J by 6 bases, and 18 bases separated the two germline ends. CDR3 sequence: CASSVATTADGAGELFF. Written as DNA, the CDR3 is TGTGCCAGCAGCGTAGCTACGACAGCGGATGGGGCCGGGGAGCTGTTTTTT.

This chain connects TRBV28 to TRBJ1-5; 10 bases align to TRBD1. The germline gives CDR1 MDHEN, CDR2 SYDVKM. This CDR3 is 15 amino acids long. V gave up 6 bases and J gave up 6 bases; unmatched junction bases: 8. CDR3 DNA sequence: TGTGCCAGCAGCCGACAGGGGGCCAGCGGTCAGCCCCAGCATTTT. It encodes CASSRQGASGQPQHF.

This clonotype was seen repeatedly, ten times or more. The chain couples TRBV7-2 to TRBJ2-1, with D possibly matching TRBD1 (6 bases). Germline V gives CDR1 SGHTA, CDR2 FQGNSA. The CDR3 extends over 12 amino acids. V lost 3 bases, J lost 8 bases, and 8 bases lay in between. Here the CDR3 reads CASSFGGDEQFF. CDR3 nucleotides: TGTGCCAGCAGCTTTGGGGGCGATGAGCAGTTCTTC. Using reference TRBV7-2 and TRBJ2-1 for the parts outside the CDR3, the full variable domain is GAGVSQSPSNKVTEKGKDVELRCDPISGHTALYWYRQSLGQGLEFLIYFQGNSAPDKSGLPSDRFSAERTGGSVSTLTIQRTQQEDSAVYLCASSFGGDEQFFGPGTRLTVL.

The rearrangement links TRBV7-8 to TRBJ2-7; tentatively, D is TRBD1 or TRBD2 (5 bases each). Germline values: CDR1 SGHVS, CDR2 FQNEAQ. The CDR3 covers 14 residues. Between the trimmed V and J ends, which lost 5 bases and 3 bases, there was a span of 14 bases. The CDR3, as DNA: TGTGCCAGCAGCCTCTCCGGGGCACGCTACGAGCAGTACTTC. This codes for CASSLSGARYEQYF.

This clonotype has just a few counts. The chain carries TRBV29-1 and TRBJ2-2; TRBD2 aligns across 11 bases. V shed 5 bases and J 6 bases; nucleotides not matched to a gene: 8. CDR3 length: 15 residues. CDR1 and CDR2 from the germline V gene are SQVTM and ANQGSEA. The CDR3 nucleotides are TGCAGCGTTTTGCCTAGCGGGAGGTGGGCCGGGGAGCTGTTTTTT. Encoded protein: CSVLPSGRWAGELFF.

In this sample, this clonotype turned up many times. The chain uses TRBV12-3 or TRBV12-4 and TRBJ2-3, with D possibly being TRBD2 (7 bases). CDR3 length equals 16 residues. V lost 5 bases to trimming and J lost 4 bases, with 19 bases between them. CDR3 amino acids: CASSLVGGGIADTQYF. The CDR3 nucleotides are TGTGCCAGCAGTCTGGTGGGGGGGGGCATCGCAGATACGCAGTATTTT.

This clonotype was recorded at least ten times. V is TRBV18 and J is TRBJ2-1; D call uncertain. The V and J ends lost 3 bases and 10 bases respectively, with 10 bases between them. Germline CDR1 and CDR2: KGHSH and LQKENI. CDR3 length equals 12 residues. As DNA, the CDR3 is TGTGCCAGCTCACCGAACACCGGGGAGCAGTTCTTC. Translated: CASSPNTGEQFF.

This clonotype was observed many times. This sequence joins TRBV9 and TRBJ2-3; 11 bases match TRBD2. With 0 bases clipped from V and 1 base from J, the junction kept 7 bases outside the gene matches. This CDR3 is 18 amino acids long. Germline V gene sequence: CDR1 SGDLS, CDR2 YYNGEE. The CDR3 DNA follows: TGTGCCAGCAGCGTAGGAGTAGCGGGGGGGCGAGGCACAGATACGCAGTATTTT. Residues: CASSVGVAGGRGTDTQYF.

The chain joins TRBV6-5 to TRBJ2-7, with D tentatively TRBD2 (6 bases). CDR3 length: 14 amino acids. V was pared by 0 bases and J by 2 bases, with 8 bases between. In germline, CDR1 is MNHEY, CDR2 SVGAGI. CDR3 sequence: CASSYSTGAYEQYF. DNA of the CDR3: TGTGCCAGCAGTTACTCGACGGGAGCCTACGAGCAGTACTTC.

This clonotype showed up many times. The rearrangement uses TRBV18 and TRBJ1-5; TRBD1 is a possible D gene (6 bases). Per germline, CDR1 KGHSH and CDR2 LQKENI. This CDR3 is 13 amino acids long. V was cut by 6 bases and J by 4 bases, with 10 bases left in between. The CDR3 nucleotides read TGTGCCAGCTCCAGGGGAGATAATCAGCCCCAGCATTTT. It codes for CASSRGDNQPQHF.

This clonotype came up many times. The CDR3 DNA reads TGTGCCAGCAGCTTACAGCGGGGGGGCCTTCGTGAGCAGTTCTTC. Its protein is CASSLQRGGLREQFF. This chain connects TRBV7-2 to TRBJ2-1; 10 nucleotides line up with TRBD2. The length of the CDR3 is 15 residues. From germline, CDR1 is SGHTA and CDR2 FQGNSA. Losses at the gene ends were 2 bases for V and 9 bases for J; bases not matched to a gene: 7.

The sample holds a few counts of this clonotype. J is TRBJ1-6 and V is TRBV4-3; TRBD1 matches 7 bases. The CDR3 sequence is 16 residues long. With 4 bases clipped from V and 7 bases from J, the junction kept 10 bases outside the gene matches. Germline CDR1 reads LGHNA; CDR2 reads YSLEER. The CDR3 spells CASSPHLGQLNSPLHF. For the CDR3, the DNA is TGCGCCAGCAGCCCTCATTTGGGACAGCTAAATTCACCCCTCCACTTT.

This sequence joins TRBV12-3 or TRBV12-4 and TRBJ1-5; 9 positions agree with TRBD1. After removal of 2 bases from V and 7 bases from J, the junction contained 6 bases not matched to a gene. The CDR3 loop spans 15 amino acids. In DNA form, the CDR3 reads TGTGCCAGCAGTTTAAGACAGGGGGAGGTCCAGCCCCAGCATTTT. Translating gives CASSLRQGEVQPQHF.

This clonotype has only a few counts. The V and J genes are TRBV3-1 and TRBJ2-7, with 8 bases identical to TRBD2. CDR3 length equals 15 residues. Per the germline V gene, CDR1 is LGHDT and CDR2 is YNNKEL (reference sequence). J was trimmed by 6 bases and V by 3 bases; bases with no gene match: 10. In nucleotides, the CDR3 is TGTGCCAGCAGCCATTGGAGCGGGAGTGGTCTCGAGCAGTACTTC. Its protein is CASSHWSGSGLEQYF.

The chain links TRBV24-1 to TRBJ1-3; D might be TRBD1 (5 bases). The V end was cut by 8 bases, the J end by 1 base, with 11 bases between. Germline values: CDR1 KGHDR, CDR2 SFDVKD. This CDR3 has 14 amino acids. This CDR3 reads CATTGRVSGNTIYF. The CDR3 region has the DNA TGTGCCACCACGGGCAGGGTGTCTGGAAACACCATATATTTT.

This clonotype was observed a single time. This chain connects TRBV12-3 or TRBV12-4 to TRBJ2-1; D gene uncertain. The CDR3 consists of 12 residues. V lost 3 bases, J lost 8 bases, and 8 bases lay in between. The CDR3 sequence: CASSFGVDEQFF. CDR3 sequence (DNA): TGTGCCAGCAGTTTTGGGGTGGATGAGCAGTTCTTC.

This sequence joins TRBV7-2 and TRBJ2-3; D call uncertain. The CDR3 has 14 residues. V was shortened by 4 bases and J by 2 bases, with 10 bases between the two germline ends. Germline V lookup: CDR1 SGHTA, CDR2 FQGNSA. CDR3 sequence: CASSWQQTTDTQYF. The CDR3, as DNA: TGTGCCAGCAGCTGGCAGCAGACCACAGATACGCAGTATTTT.

The chain uses TRBV7-6 and TRBJ2-3; no firm D call. CDR1 and CDR2 (germline): SGHVS, FNYEAQ. This CDR3 has 12 amino acids. With 5 bases removed from V and 6 bases from J, the gap between germline ends came to 9 bases. The CDR3 nucleotides read TGTGCCAGCAGCCCAAACACGGATACGCAGTATTTT. Its translation is CASSPNTDTQYF.

The table lists this clonotype with many counts. The chain joins TRBV29-1 to TRBJ2-3; 7 bases match TRBD1. V shed 5 bases, J shed 6 bases, and the junction held 2 bases outside the gene matches. Germline CDR1 SQVTM, CDR2 ANQGSEA. The CDR3 has 11 residues. The CDR3 nucleotides are TGCAGCGTTAAGGGGGCTGATACGCAGTATTTT. Translated, it gives CSVKGADTQYF.

The rearrangement uses TRBV30 and TRBJ1-1, with 11 positions matching TRBD1. From germline, CDR1 is GTSNPN and CDR2 SVGIG (reference sequence). The CDR3 consists of 15 residues. Trimming took 0 bases from V and 6 from J; bases not matched to a gene: 6. CDR3 protein: CAWSVPDRGLAEAFF. CDR3 DNA: TGTGCCTGGAGTGTACCGGACAGGGGGCTGGCTGAAGCTTTCTTT.

Ten or more counts support this clonotype. The J gene is TRBJ1-2, the V gene TRBV29-1, with D perhaps TRBD1 (5 bases). V lost 0 bases and J lost 8, with 10 bases in between. The germline CDR1 and CDR2 sequences are SQVTM and ANQGSEA. The CDR3 extends over 12 amino acids. As DNA, the CDR3 is TGCAGCGTTGAAGATGCAGGGAACGGCTACACCTTC. Its translation: CSVEDAGNGYTF.

This clonotype was found a few times. This chain connects TRBV11-2 to TRBJ1-5; D gene ambiguous. The CDR3 sequence is 14 residues long. Trimming shortened V by 4 bases and J by 2 bases, and 9 bases separated the two germline ends. The germline V gene has CDR1 SGHAT and CDR2 FQNNGV. The CDR3 region has the DNA TGTGCCAGCAGCTCCGGAACCGGCAATCAGCCCCAGCATTTT. Its protein is CASSSGTGNQPQHF.

This clonotype was counted many times. The genes are TRBV12-3 or TRBV12-4 and TRBJ1-5; D remains unclear. The CDR3 has 13 residues. V lost 3 bases and J lost 0, with 3 bases in between. This chain's CDR3 is CASSFHSNQPQHF. CDR3 coding DNA: TGTGCCAGCAGTTTTCATAGCAATCAGCCCCAGCATTTT.

This clonotype was observed many times. The chain carries TRBV2 and TRBJ2-1; D gene uncertain. This CDR3 contains 15 residues. V dropped 6 bases and J dropped 7 bases, with 19 bases sitting between them. Germline CDR1 reads SNHLY; CDR2 reads FYNNEI. The CDR3 DNA reads TGTGCCAGCAGCGGACCAGCCTCGGTGGGTAATGAGCAGTTCTTC. It is translated as CASSGPASVGNEQFF.

This clonotype showed up many times. The rearrangement uses TRBV28 and TRBJ2-1, with 8 bases identical to TRBD2. V was clipped by 3 bases and J by 8 bases; unmatched bases: 3. The CDR3 runs to 13 residues. CDR1 and CDR2 (germline): MDHEN, SYDVKM. The CDR3 region is CASSFTGGYEQFF. Written as DNA, the CDR3 is TGTGCCAGCAGTTTTACGGGGGGGTATGAGCAGTTCTTC.

The chain is built from TRBV5-6 and TRBJ1-2; 7 positions agree with TRBD1. V dropped 2 bases and J dropped 9; count of bases not matched to a gene: 7. Germline CDR1 is SGHDT and CDR2 is YYEEEE. This CDR3 is built from 13 residues. The chain's CDR3 is CASSLQRQGSYTF. Written as DNA, the CDR3 is TGTGCCAGCAGCTTACAACGACAGGGAAGCTACACCTTC.